This T cell receptor (beta chain) was captured by sequencing in a study of blood T cell repertoires in COVID-19. Whole-study context: The United States, Italy and Spain were the sources of the acute and convalescent COVID-19 samples.

This table comes from immunoSEQ multiplex PCR, and its TCRdb copy is limited to in-frame clones, with some not included. The profile shows 100,000 to 150,000 clones, approximately 90% of them singletons. The material sequenced was peripheral blood. The sequence was obtained from a man aged 50-60 years with acute or convalescent COVID-19.

CDR3 DNA: TGCAGCGTTGGCCAGGGTAGCAATCAGCCCCAGCATTTT. As protein: CSVGQGSNQPQHF. The chain carries TRBV29-1 and TRBJ1-5, with a possible D match to TRBD1 (5 bases). This CDR3 spans 13 amino acids. Trimming pared 4 bases from V and 0 bases from J, leaving 7 bases between. The germline CDR1 and CDR2 sequences are SQVTM and ANQGSEA.